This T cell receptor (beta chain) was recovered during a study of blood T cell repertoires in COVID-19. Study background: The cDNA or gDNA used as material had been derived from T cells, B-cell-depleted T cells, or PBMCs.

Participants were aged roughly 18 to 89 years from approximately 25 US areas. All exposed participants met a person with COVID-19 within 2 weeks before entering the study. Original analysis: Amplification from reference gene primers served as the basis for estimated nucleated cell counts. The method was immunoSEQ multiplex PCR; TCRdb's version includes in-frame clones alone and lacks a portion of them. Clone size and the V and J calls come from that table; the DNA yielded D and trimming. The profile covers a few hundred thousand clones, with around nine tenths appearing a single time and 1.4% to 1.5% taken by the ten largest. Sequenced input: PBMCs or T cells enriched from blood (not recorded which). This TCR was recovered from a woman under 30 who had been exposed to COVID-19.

The CDR3 DNA reads TGTGCCAGCAACCCCTGGACAAGGGCTGAAGCTTTCTTT. This encodes CASNPWTRAEAFF. V and J are TRBV2 and TRBJ1-1; D possibly corresponds to TRBD1 (5 bases). V lost 7 bases to trimming and J lost 6 bases, with 15 bases between them. This CDR3 has 13 residues. Germline CDR1 SNHLY, CDR2 FYNNEI.